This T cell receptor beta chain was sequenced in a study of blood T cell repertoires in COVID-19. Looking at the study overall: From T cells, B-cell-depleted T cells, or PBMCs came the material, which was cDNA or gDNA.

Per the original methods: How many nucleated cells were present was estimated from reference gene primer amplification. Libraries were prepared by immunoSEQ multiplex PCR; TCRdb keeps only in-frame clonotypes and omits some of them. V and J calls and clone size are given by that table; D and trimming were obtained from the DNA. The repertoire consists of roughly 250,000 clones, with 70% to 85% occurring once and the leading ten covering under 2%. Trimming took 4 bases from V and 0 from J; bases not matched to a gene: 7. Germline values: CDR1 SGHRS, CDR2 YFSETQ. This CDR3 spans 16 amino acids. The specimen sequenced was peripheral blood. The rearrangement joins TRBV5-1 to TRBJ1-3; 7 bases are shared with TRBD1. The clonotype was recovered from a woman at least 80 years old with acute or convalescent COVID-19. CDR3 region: CASSRDRQSSGNTIYF. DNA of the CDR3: TGCGCCAGCAGCCGGGACAGACAAAGCTCTGGAAACACCATATATTTT.